The sequence of this TCR beta chain was determined in a study of post-analysis software for immune sequencing data. Notes on the study in general: A significant reduction in normalized Chao1 diversity was observed in multiple sclerosis patients versus controls. About five TRBV segments were more frequent in patients than controls; TRBV5-6, TRBV5-1 and TRBV20-1 belonged to this group.

cDNA libraries of TCR beta carried unique molecular identifiers. TCRdb reanalysed the PCR reads using MiXCR and keeps one entry per CDR3 protein. The profile shows about 620,000 distinct CDR3 sequences, roughly 46% of them singletons. The ends were cut back, 6 bases at V and 0 bases at J, with 12 bases in the middle. The CDR3 has 14 residues. CDR1 and CDR2 from the germline V gene are DFQATT and SNEGSKA (reference sequence). As concerns this clonotype: Its antigen remains unidentified.

This receptor was identified in a girl aged 5 to 17 with multiple sclerosis. V is TRBV20-1 and J is TRBJ2-1; D tentatively fits TRBD1 or TRBD2 (5 bases each). Sequencing input: blood. Written as DNA, the CDR3 is TGCAGTGCCACGAAGGGGAGCTCCTACAATGAGCAGTTCTTC. Translation: CSATKGSSYNEQFF.